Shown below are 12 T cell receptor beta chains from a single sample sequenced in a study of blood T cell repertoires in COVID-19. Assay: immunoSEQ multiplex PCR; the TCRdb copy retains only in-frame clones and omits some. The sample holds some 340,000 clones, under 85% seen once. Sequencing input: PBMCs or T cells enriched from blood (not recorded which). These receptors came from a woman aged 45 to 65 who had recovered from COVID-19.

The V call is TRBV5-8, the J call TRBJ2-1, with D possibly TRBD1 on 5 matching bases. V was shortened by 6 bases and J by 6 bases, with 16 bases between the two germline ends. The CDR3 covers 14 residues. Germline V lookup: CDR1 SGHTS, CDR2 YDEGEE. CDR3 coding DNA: TGTGCCAGCACCCTATCAGGGATTAGCAATGAGCAGTTCTTC. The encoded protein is CASTLSGISNEQFF.

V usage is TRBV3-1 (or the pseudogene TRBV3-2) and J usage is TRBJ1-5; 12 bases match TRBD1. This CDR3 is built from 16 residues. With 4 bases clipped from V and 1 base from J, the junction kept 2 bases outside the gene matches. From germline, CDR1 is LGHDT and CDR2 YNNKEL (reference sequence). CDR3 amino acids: CASSPGTGGSNQPQHF. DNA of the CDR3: TGTGCCAGCAGCCCCGGGACAGGGGGCAGCAATCAGCCCCAGCATTTT.

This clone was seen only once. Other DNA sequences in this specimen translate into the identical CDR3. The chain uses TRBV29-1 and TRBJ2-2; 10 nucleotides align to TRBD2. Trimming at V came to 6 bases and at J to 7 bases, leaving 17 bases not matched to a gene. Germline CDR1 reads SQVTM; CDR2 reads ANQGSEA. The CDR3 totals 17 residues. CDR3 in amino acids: CSVGTSSGSLIGGELFF. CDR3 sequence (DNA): TGCAGCGTGGGGACGTCTAGCGGGAGCCTTATTGGCGGGGAGCTGTTTTTT.

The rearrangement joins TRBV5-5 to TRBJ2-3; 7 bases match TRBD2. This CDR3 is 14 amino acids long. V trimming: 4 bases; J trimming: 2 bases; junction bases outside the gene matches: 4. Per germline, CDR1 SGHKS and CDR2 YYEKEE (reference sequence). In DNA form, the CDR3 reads TGTGCCAGCAGCGTCAGCGGGAACACAGATACGCAGTATTTT. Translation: CASSVSGNTDTQYF.

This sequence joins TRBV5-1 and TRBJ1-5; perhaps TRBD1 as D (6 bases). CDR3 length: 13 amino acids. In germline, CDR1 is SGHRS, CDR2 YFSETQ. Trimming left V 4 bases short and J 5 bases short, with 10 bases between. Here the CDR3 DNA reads TGCGCCAGCAGCATAGGGGGTGATCAGCCCCAGCATTTT. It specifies CASSIGGDQPQHF.

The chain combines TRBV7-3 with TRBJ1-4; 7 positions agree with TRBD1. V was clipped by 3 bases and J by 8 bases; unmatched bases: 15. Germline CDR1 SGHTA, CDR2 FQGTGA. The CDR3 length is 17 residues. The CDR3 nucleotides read TGTGCCAGCAGCTTCAATCTCGGGACAGTTCGTAGGGAAAAACTGTTTTTT. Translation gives CASSFNLGTVRREKLFF.

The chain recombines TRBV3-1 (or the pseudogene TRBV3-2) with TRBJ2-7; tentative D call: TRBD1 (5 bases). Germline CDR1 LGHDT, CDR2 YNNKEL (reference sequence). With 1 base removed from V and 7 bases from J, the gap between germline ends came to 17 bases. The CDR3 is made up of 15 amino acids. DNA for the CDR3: TGTGCCAGCAGCCAAGTACCAGGTGAAGCAGGGGAGCAGTACTTC. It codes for CASSQVPGEAGEQYF.

The CDR3 loop is CASRVGGGGAYNEQFF. The DNA of the CDR3 is TGTGCCAGTAGGGTCGGCGGCGGGGGTGCCTACAATGAGCAGTTCTTC. The J gene is TRBJ2-1, the V gene TRBV19; 7 bases agree with TRBD2. Germline V gene lookup returns CDR1 LNHDA and CDR2 SQIVND (reference sequence). V was clipped by 6 bases and J by 2 bases; unmatched bases: 10. The CDR3 contains 16 residues.

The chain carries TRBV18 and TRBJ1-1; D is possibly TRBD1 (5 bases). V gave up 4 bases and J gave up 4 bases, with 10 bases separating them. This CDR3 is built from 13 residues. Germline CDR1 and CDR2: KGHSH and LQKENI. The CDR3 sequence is CASSQDRSTEAFF. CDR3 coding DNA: TGTGCCAGCTCACAAGACAGAAGCACTGAAGCTTTCTTT.

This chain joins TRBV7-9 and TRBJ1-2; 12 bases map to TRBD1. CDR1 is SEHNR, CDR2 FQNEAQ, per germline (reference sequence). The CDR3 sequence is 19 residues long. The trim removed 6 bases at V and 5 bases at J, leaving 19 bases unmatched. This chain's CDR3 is CASSLTSGTGGYFKYGYTF. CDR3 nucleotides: TGTGCCAGCAGTTTGACCTCCGGGACAGGGGGCTACTTTAAGTATGGCTACACCTTC.

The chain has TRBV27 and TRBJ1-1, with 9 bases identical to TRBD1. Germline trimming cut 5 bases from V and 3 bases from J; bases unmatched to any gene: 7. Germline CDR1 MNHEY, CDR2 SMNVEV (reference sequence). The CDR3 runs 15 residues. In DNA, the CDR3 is TGTGCCAGCAGTCCGGGACAGGGAAGGTACACTGAAGCTTTCTTT. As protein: CASSPGQGRYTEAFF.

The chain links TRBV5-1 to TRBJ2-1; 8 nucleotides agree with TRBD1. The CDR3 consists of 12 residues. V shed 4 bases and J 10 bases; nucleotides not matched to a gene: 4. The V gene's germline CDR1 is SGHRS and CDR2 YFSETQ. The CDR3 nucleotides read TGCGCCAGCAGCCCGGACAGGGAAGAGCAGTTCTTC. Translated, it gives CASSPDREEQFF.